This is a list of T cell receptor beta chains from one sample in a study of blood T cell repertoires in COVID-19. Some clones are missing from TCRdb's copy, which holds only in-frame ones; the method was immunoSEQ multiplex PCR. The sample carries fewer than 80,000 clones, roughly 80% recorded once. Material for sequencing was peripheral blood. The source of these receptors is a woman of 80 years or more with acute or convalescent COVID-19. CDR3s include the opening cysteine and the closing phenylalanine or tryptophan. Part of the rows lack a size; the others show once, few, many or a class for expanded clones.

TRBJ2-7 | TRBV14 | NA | CASSSQGVYYEQYF
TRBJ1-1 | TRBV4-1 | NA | CASSQVSRRDTEAFF
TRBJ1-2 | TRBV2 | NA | CASITTGEVYGYTF
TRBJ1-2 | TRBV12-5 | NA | CASGLVETGSYGYTF
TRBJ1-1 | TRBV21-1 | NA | CASSNYIRTGIRRNTEAFF
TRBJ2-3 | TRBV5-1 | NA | CASSLPGDTQYF
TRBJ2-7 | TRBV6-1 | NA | CASSERSEQGRSF
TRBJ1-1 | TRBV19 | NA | CASSIGRGRETEAFF
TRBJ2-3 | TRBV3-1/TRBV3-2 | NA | CASSHSTSGGEYTQYF
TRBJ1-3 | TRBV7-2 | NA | CASSTWGGAAGNTIYF
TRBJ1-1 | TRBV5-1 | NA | CASSSRQGGGTEAFF
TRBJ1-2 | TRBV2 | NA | CASTMIQGGDGYTF
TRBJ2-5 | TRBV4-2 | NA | CASSQASLPQETQYF
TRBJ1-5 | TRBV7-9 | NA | CASSSTGSDQPQHF
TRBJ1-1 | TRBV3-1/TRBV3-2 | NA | CASSQDLWGGAFF
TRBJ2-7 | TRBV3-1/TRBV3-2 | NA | CASSLGAGEQYF
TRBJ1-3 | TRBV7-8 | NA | CASSLDISGNTIYF
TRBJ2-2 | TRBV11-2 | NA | CASSGLRGTGELFF
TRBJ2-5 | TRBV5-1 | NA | CASSPVRGLGQETQYF
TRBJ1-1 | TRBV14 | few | CASSQEKGAEAFF
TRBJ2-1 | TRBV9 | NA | CASSVGGHEQFF
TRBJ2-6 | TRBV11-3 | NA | CASSFTSGGLSGANVLTF
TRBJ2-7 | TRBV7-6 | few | CASSLETSFSYEQYF
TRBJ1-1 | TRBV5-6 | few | CASSLGVIDAEAFF
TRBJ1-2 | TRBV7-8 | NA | CASSSLIQGNYGYTF
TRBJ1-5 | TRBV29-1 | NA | CSVSEAADQPQHF
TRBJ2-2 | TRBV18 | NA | CASSRGQENTGELFF
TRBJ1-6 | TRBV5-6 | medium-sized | CASSLDRTSSSYNSPLHF
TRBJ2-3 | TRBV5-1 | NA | CASSFSGGAEYTQYF
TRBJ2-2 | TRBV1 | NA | CTSSQNTGGDTGELFF
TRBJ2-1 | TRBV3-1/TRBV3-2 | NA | CASSRGTSGYNEQFF